This T cell receptor (beta chain) is from a study of blood T cell repertoires in COVID-19 (dated by TCRdb to 2020 to 2022). Looking at the study overall: The collaborator samples originated in the United States, Italy and Spain and spanned the acute and convalescent phases of COVID-19. Samples came from the ongoing ImmuneRACE study (first 160 participants) plus 1,254 subjects from 6 global collaborators. HLA class I and class II types, where available, came from metadata supplied by the sample provider rather than from assay-based typing. Subjects who had been exposed to COVID-19, were actively infected with it, or had recovered from it provided the deeply sampled blood TCRbeta repertoires that made up the dataset. A freely available public database, intended as a resource for researchers studying the immune response to SARS-CoV-2, is where the repertoires were released. The sample metadata nearly always contained a de-identified subject ID, COVID-19 status, age in years and sex. The material from the prospective study consisted of cDNA or gDNA derived from T cells, B-cell-depleted T cells, or PBMCs. Study-level results and caveats: The quantity of clinical and demographic metadata differed by source and by participant and was supplied without curation.

Participants in the prospective study were aged about 18 to 95 years, lived in under 30 United States geographic areas, and enrolled through a virtual design. In the prospective study, participants were assigned to cohorts based on the clinical history participants reported in a screening survey and a study questionnaire. Each participant in the prospective study had whole blood, serum and a nasopharyngeal or oropharyngeal swab collected by mobile phlebotomists. Over a roughly 2-month period, participants in the prospective study had the option of providing additional blood draws and questionnaires. Before DNA extraction, blood samples from the prospective study were shipped at room temperature or frozen. Concerning this clone: Its binding antigen is unknown. No base quality values were provided; no much bigger clone lies one nucleotide off.

The germline V gene gives CDR1 as SGHAT and CDR2 as FQNNGV. Trimming leaves V shorter by 5 bases and J shorter by 6 bases, with the junction holding 8 bases beyond the gene matches. From its cysteine to its phenylalanine, the CDR3 spans 16 amino acids. Here the CDR3 DNA is all that survives: 48 bases in frame from base 1. TCRbeta CDR3 regions were amplified from genomic DNA by means of the immunoSEQ Assay, a bias-controlled multiplex PCR. Per the authors' processing: The number of nucleated cells in each sample was estimated from the amplification of reference gene primers within the assay. To quantify the absolute abundance of each unique TCRbeta CDR3 rearrangement, sequence reads were collapsed and filtered. For each sample, productive Simpson clonality was calculated by taking the square root of Simpson's diversity index across productive rearrangements. TCRdb re-hosts the immuneACCESS table, in-frame sequences only. Its copies lack some clones; in the studies checked, an unresolved V gene accounts for under half of them, and the cause for the rest is not known. The V and J calls and clone size come from that table; D and trimming were worked out from the DNA. This sample is represented by 150,000 to 200,000 clones; roughly 90% of them were singletons. The leading ten clones occupy around 1.2% of the sample.

This clonotype was obtained from a human donor with acute COVID-19. The donor label of this sample is uncertain. The chain uses TRBV11-2 and TRBJ1-6; 9 bases in the middle match TRBD1. The sequencing sample was made of PBMCs or T cells enriched from blood (not recorded which). CDR3 region: CASSTTGGRGNSPLHF. The nucleotides are TGTGCCAGCAGCACGACAGGGGGAAGGGGTAATTCACCCCTCCACTTT.